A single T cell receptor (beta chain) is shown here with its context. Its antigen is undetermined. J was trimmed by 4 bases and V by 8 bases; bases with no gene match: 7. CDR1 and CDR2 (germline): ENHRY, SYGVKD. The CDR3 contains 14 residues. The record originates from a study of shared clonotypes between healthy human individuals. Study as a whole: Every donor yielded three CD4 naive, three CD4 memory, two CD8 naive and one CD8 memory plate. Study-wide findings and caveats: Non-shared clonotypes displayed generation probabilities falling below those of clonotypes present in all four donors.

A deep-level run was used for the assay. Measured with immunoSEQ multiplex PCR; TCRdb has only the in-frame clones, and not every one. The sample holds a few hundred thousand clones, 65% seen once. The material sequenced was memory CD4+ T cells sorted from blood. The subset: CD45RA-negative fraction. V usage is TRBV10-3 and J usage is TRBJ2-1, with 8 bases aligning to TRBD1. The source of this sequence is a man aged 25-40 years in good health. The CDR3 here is CAISAQGGYNEQFF. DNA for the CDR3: TGTGCCATCTCTGCACAGGGGGGTTACAATGAGCAGTTCTTC.